Sequencing of this TCR beta chain was carried out in a study of OX40 agonist ivuxolimab in advanced cancers. For the study at large: At doses from 0.01 to 10 mg/kg, patients were given intravenous ivuxolimab every 2 weeks. Partial responses were achieved by three patients, one with hepatocellular carcinoma and two with cutaneous melanoma. Study-level points and caveats: Clonal expansion from baseline to week 6 occurred in both CD4+ and CD8+ T cells. Among T cells, CD8+ cells averaged more expanded clones than CD4+ cells.

Trimming stripped 4 bases from V and 7 bases from J, with 5 bases between. The germline V gene encodes CDR1 SGDLS and CDR2 YYNGEE. The CDR3 length is 11 residues. Of note for this clone: No antigen is known for it.

The method was immunoSEQ multiplex PCR; TCRdb's version includes in-frame clones alone and lacks a portion of them. The sample lists 40,000 or so clones, roughly 90% occurring once. The sample was CD4+ or CD8+ T cells sorted from blood, taken in a trial of the OX40 agonist ivuxolimab. The V call is TRBV9, the J call TRBJ2-2, with unresolved D. This sequence was found in an adult with an advanced solid tumor such as melanoma, head and neck, liver or kidney cancer. CDR3 amino acids: CASSNSGELFF. The CDR3 nucleotides read TGTGCCAGCAGCAATAGCGGGGAGCTGTTTTTT.